The present T cell receptor beta chain was sequenced within a study of cytomegalovirus exposure and HLA in healthy donors (TCRdb year 2017). About the study as a whole: An earlier analysis of about 560 of the donors reported roughly 300 Gb of sequence data and about 120 million unique TCR beta sequences obtained from approximately 180 million T cells. An early release covering roughly 600 HLA-typed donors comprised about 300 gigabases of sequencing data and tens of millions of unique TCR sequences. The genetic ancestry cluster associated with self-reported Caucasian donors included over 65% of the roughly 390 genotyped donors. The study was designed to test whether signatures of past pathogen exposure could be identified by cataloging public T cell receptors. The study profiled the T cell repertoires of 500 to 800 subjects by immunosequencing and related them to cytomegalovirus serostatus. In addition to the first cohort of 666 subjects, a separate validation cohort of 120 different subjects was used. To predict cytomegalovirus infection status, the study combined high-throughput TCR immunosequencing, statistical association of individual TCRs with disease status, and machine learning. In a later analysis, previously published TCR beta repertoires from 670 or so donors were re-analyzed and high-resolution HLA genotyping was added so that TCR occurrence patterns could be studied. Rather than drawing on any new phenotypic data, the later analysis identified candidate immune exposures from TCR beta sequences and the way those sequences occurred across donors. In an earlier analysis of roughly 540 of the donors, high-throughput TCR beta sequencing was used to judge whether each TCR beta V gene segment behaved as functional or pseudogenic. Alongside the repertoire data, information on donor age, sex, ethnicity and CMV serostatus was compiled. A later genetic analysis took genome-wide SNP genotypes for about 55% of the 666 donors and used that subset as a discovery cohort. Every repertoire in the discovery cohort had been generated on one and the same sequencing platform. HLA typing included class I and class II loci at four-digit resolution. Typing coverage varied by locus: roughly 629-630 donors for A, B, C, DRB1 and DQB1; roughly 560 for DQA1; nearly 610 for DPA1; around 450 for DPB1. About 5 DR-DQ haplotypes were handled as single units for association and clustering, since linkage in the cohort was strong. Among almost 400 genotyped donors of the cohort, an average of about 240,000 unique TCR beta nucleotide sequences were sequenced per donor, 15% to 20% of them non-productive.

Library method: the immunoSEQ multiplex PCR assay. The multiplex PCR relied on a mix of 60 forward primers for TCR Vbeta segments and 13 reverse primers for TCR Jbeta segments. The CDR3 region of rearranged TCR beta genes was amplified from genomic DNA with a multiplex PCR assay. The Illumina HiSeq System was used to sequence the amplified TCR beta libraries as 87-base-pair reads. As for the authors' bioinformatics: A later analysis tallied around 87 million unique TCR beta chains across the roughly 610 repertoires, and 10 million to 11 million of those chains were shared by two or more donors. To remove PCR and sequencing errors, raw reads were error-corrected and collapsed into unique sequences using a nearest-neighbor algorithm that merged closely related sequences. V, D and J gene segments were assigned by aligning CDR3 sequences to IMGT reference sequences. For a sequence to be retained, a match of at least six nucleotides to both a V gene segment and a J gene segment was required. A rearrangement was called productive if the CDR3 had no stop codons and remained in frame with V and J, and every other rearrangement was called non-productive. Following IMGT convention, CDR3 was defined as the stretch from the second conserved V-encoded cysteine to the conserved J-encoded phenylalanine. The earlier analysis of 587 of the donors excluded sequences that lacked an unambiguous match to a single V gene segment. An earlier analysis of 587 of the donors classified V segments as functional when productive rearrangements were above 56.7% and as segregating when the standard deviation between donors was above 5%. A statistical classification framework was built to diagnose cytomegalovirus status from the catalog of TCR beta chain sequences. V and J gene assignment, in a later analysis, came from comparing TCR nucleotide sequences with IMGT/GENE-DB human TR gene sequences. A later analysis assigned CDR3 sequences and most-parsimonious VDJ recombination scenarios with the TCRdist pipeline. In a later analysis, each TCR beta chain was defined by its CDR3 amino acid sequence together with its V-gene family, and reads without a unique V-gene family were excluded. As a way to deal with suspected cross-contamination and a sequencing artifact, a later analysis dropped hundreds of nucleotide sequences that were highly shared and had low generation probability. In a later analysis, a clonal expansion index for each public chain was calculated from normalized within-repertoire ranks of inferred template counts. A later analysis computed generation probabilities with a VDJ recombination model fitted to out-of-frame rearrangements, and checked the results against IGoR. In a later analysis, TCR-TCR, TCR-HLA and TCR-CMV co-occurrence was scored with hypergeometric tests, and a repertoire-size bias correction was applied to TCR pairs. In a later analysis, false discovery rates were estimated by permuting HLA or CMV assignments 20 times. A later analysis grouped co-occurring TCRs with DBSCAN, adding TCRdist sequence similarity when clustering within HLA-allele-positive subsets. Repertoires with fewer than 30,000 or more than 120,000 public chains, plus five repertoires with anomalous nucleotide sharing, were excluded from co-occurrence clustering. What TCRdb holds here is the immuneACCESS table cut down to in-frame rearrangements. Part of the clones is not present; checked against another copy, under half of the missing clones reflect an unresolved V gene, and the others are unexplained. The V and J calls and clone size were taken over from that table, and D and trimming were inferred from the DNA. Recorded for this sample are around 200,000 clones; more than 80% of them occurred a single time. Under 0.75% of the sample rests with the top ten.

Broad study findings and their caveats: Linkage disequilibrium might explain the correlated functional status among segregating V segments, but an unknown experimental factor could not be ruled out. An association between a missense DCLRE1C variant and V-gene and J-gene trimming of TCR beta chains was found in a later genetic analysis and replicated in an independent cohort. A few of the identified cytomegalovirus-associated TCR beta chains were confirmed in vitro to be specific for cytomegalovirus antigens. Roughly uniform sequencing depth across donors was assumed in presence/absence analyses, although this assumption may not hold. Most TCR sequences were observed very rarely across donors, whereas some public TCRs were present in many individuals. In an earlier analysis of about 600 of the donors, most TCR beta V segments appeared in productive rearrangements about 87% or about 30% of the time, broadly matching IMGT annotations. A further reported finding was that TCR beta sequences accurately predicted the HLA-A and HLA-B alleles for most subjects in the first cohort. A group of highly shared sequence variants was considered likely to be a technical artifact of the sequencing pipeline. Most CMV-associated TCR beta chains appeared to be HLA-restricted in a later analysis, and the HLA associations seemed to be driven largely by CMV exposure. CMV serostatus was the only immune exposure information available for the cohort. A later analysis found that HLA-associated TCR beta chains were more clonally expanded and had lower generation probabilities than equally common non-associated chains. Cytomegalovirus status was reported to be diagnosed by the classifier with high specificity and sensitivity in both the original and validation cohorts. A later genetic analysis reported fewer N-insertions in productive TCRs among donors in an Asian-associated ancestry cluster than the roughly 640-donor mean. According to a later analysis, parvovirus B19, influenza, CMV and Epstein-Barr virus appeared linked to several top co-occurrence clusters. This cohort had only TCR beta chains sequenced, and the lack of alpha or paired-chain data limited which features could be detected. The study listed 170 or so TCR beta chains as associated with cytomegalovirus. When HLA alleles, especially DR and DQ, strongly co-occurred, TCR associations were difficult to assign to individual alleles. In a later analysis, TCR association rates were found to vary across HLA loci, with the most associated TCRs seen for DRB1 alleles and the fewest for HLA-C alleles. Because counts were too low, approximately 18 rarely observed V segments, including chromosome 9 orphons, were excluded from the earlier analysis of some 540 of the donors. HLA typing was unavailable for some donors at each locus, so association tests used only the typed subset. It was suggested by the authors that the approach could potentially be generalized to other disease states and immunological phenotypes. A later analysis associated 16,951 TCR beta sequences with specific HLA alleles at a false discovery rate of 0.05.

The cohort comprised 670 or so healthy bone marrow donors. Cohort members were all nominally healthy when sampled, although unrecorded immune exposures were likely present. The donor was CMV seronegative and was included in the group of 352 seronegative cohort members. A peripheral blood sample was provided by each donor, and peripheral blood mononuclear cells were used for TCR beta sequencing. The Qiagen DNeasy Blood Extraction Kit was used to extract genomic DNA from the blood cell samples. Of note for this clone: The antigen it recognizes is unknown. The input lacks base qualities; no much larger clone sits a single base away.

Source material: PBMCs. The TCR sequence derives from a boy aged 5 to 17 in good health and CMV-seronegative.

The CDR3 has the sequence CASSHPGTLTYEQYF. In nucleotides, the sequence is TGTGCCAGCAGTCACCCCGGGACATTGACCTACGAGCAGTACTTC. The chain links TRBV7-8 with TRBJ2-7, with a weak D call of TRBD1 (6 bases match). CDR1 and CDR2 (SGHVS, FQNEAQ) derive from the germline V gene. A distance of 17 bases separates the germline ends of V and J, which lose 6 bases and 2 bases respectively. The CDR3 sequence holds 15 residues, the cysteine and phenylalanine included. The kept DNA is CDR3 alone, 45 bases in frame from the first base.